The clone carrying this TCR beta chain was recorded once. Its specificity is unknown. Profiling relied on immunoSEQ multiplex PCR, and the TCRdb table lists in-frame clones only, not all of them. The sample holds about 74,000 clones, approximately 80% seen once. These data belong to a study of OX40 agonist ivuxolimab in advanced cancers. Overall study: The study gave patients intravenous ivuxolimab at 0.01 to 10 mg/kg every 2 weeks. Hepatocellular carcinoma, melanoma, renal cell or head and neck cancer occurred in dose-escalation patients.

Findings and caveats of the study: Blood T cells, both CD4+ and CD8+, expanded clonally by week 6 at 0.1 to 3.0 mg/kg.

The CDR3 sequence is 12 residues long. CDR1 is MDHEN, CDR2 SYDVKM, per germline. Trimming took off 4 bases at V and 4 bases at J, with 8 bases between the two ends. The sequence came from an adult with an advanced solid tumor such as melanoma, head and neck, liver or kidney cancer. The chain employs TRBV28 and TRBJ2-7; D is possibly TRBD2 (6 bases). This specimen was CD4+ or CD8+ T cells sorted from blood, taken in a trial of the OX40 agonist ivuxolimab. The CDR3: CASSSAGYEQYF. CDR3 DNA sequence: TGTGCCAGCAGTTCAGCGGGTTACGAGCAGTACTTC.